Listed below are T cell receptor beta chains from one sample, sequenced in a study of OX40 agonist ivuxolimab in advanced cancers. Libraries were prepared by immunoSEQ multiplex PCR; TCRdb keeps only in-frame clonotypes and omits some of them. This table holds roughly 90,000 clones, 87% found once. The sequencing used CD4+ or CD8+ T cells sorted from blood, collected in a trial of the OX40 agonist ivuxolimab. The receptors here all came from an adult with an advanced solid tumor such as melanoma, head and neck, liver or kidney cancer. The CDR3 runs from the conserved cysteine through the conserved F or W.

j_gene: TRBJ1-1
v_gene: TRBV6-1
CDR3aa: CASSAWDREAFF

j_gene: TRBJ1-3
v_gene: TRBV7-2
CDR3aa: CASSLDVQWGNTIYF

j_gene: TRBJ2-2
v_gene: TRBV25-1
CDR3aa: CASSGQGYTGELFF

j_gene: TRBJ2-7
v_gene: TRBV5-1
CDR3aa: CASSPTSGSYEQCF

j_gene: TRBJ2-2
v_gene: TRBV5-6
CDR3aa: CASGRRPGELFF

j_gene: TRBJ1-1
v_gene: TRBV5-1
CDR3aa: CASSQDTVNTEAFF

j_gene: TRBJ2-1
v_gene: TRBV30
CDR3aa: CAWGSGGVNEQFF

j_gene: TRBJ2-7
v_gene: TRBV14
CDR3aa: CASSFFYEQYF

j_gene: TRBJ2-3
v_gene: TRBV4-2
CDR3aa: CASSQDLRTDTQYF

j_gene: TRBJ1-2
v_gene: TRBV11-2
CDR3aa: CASSLDSRAALYGYTF

j_gene: TRBJ1-1
v_gene: TRBV6-1
CDR3aa: CASSSPDRGNTEAFF

j_gene: TRBJ2-7
v_gene: TRBV5-8
CDR3aa: CASRYFGGRHLEQYF

j_gene: TRBJ2-1
v_gene: TRBV6-5
CDR3aa: CASSTRTGYNEQFF

j_gene: TRBJ2-1
v_gene: TRBV6-1
CDR3aa: CASSGTSGSTDEQFF

j_gene: TRBJ1-4
v_gene: TRBV7-9
CDR3aa: CASSLAGGGKLFF

j_gene: TRBJ2-7
v_gene: TRBV5-1
CDR3aa: CASSSTGTSYEQYF

j_gene: TRBJ2-7
v_gene: TRBV4-1
CDR3aa: CASSQQQGSYEQYF

j_gene: TRBJ2-5
v_gene: TRBV6-1
CDR3aa: CASSSSLETQYF

j_gene: TRBJ2-3
v_gene: TRBV6-4
CDR3aa: CASSLSGPTDTQYF

j_gene: TRBJ2-3
v_gene: TRBV4-1
CDR3aa: CASSQEGTSGPTDTQYF

j_gene: TRBJ1-3
v_gene: TRBV6-1
CDR3aa: CASSHQDRANTIYF

j_gene: TRBJ2-6
v_gene: TRBV29-1
CDR3aa: CSVESVAGGAGANVLTF

j_gene: TRBJ2-4
v_gene: TRBV27
CDR3aa: CASSLTARVNIQYF

j_gene: TRBJ1-2
v_gene: TRBV15
CDR3aa: CATSPGYGYTF

j_gene: TRBJ1-2
v_gene: TRBV29-1
CDR3aa: CSVYLGPTGGADYGYTF

j_gene: TRBJ2-1
v_gene: TRBV4-2
CDR3aa: CASSQGSAGGRDNEQFF

j_gene: TRBJ1-2
v_gene: TRBV28
CDR3aa: CASSLGDRTLPGYTF

j_gene: TRBJ2-6
v_gene: TRBV4-2
CDR3aa: CASSFGQGAGANVLTF

j_gene: TRBJ2-7
v_gene: TRBV6-1
CDR3aa: CASNTDRIRQYF

j_gene: TRBJ1-2
v_gene: TRBV9
CDR3aa: CASSVGVSSPYGYTF

j_gene: TRBJ2-3
v_gene: TRBV7-2
CDR3aa: CASSVSVTRAQYF

j_gene: TRBJ2-3
v_gene: TRBV6-1
CDR3aa: CASSEYSGSTDTQYF

j_gene: TRBJ1-2
v_gene: TRBV5-5
CDR3aa: CASSLTAPYGYTF

j_gene: TRBJ1-6
v_gene: TRBV7-8
CDR3aa: CASSRGQDNSPLHF

j_gene: TRBJ2-1
v_gene: TRBV30
CDR3aa: CAWSLSGPEQFF

j_gene: TRBJ1-2
v_gene: TRBV7-2
CDR3aa: CASSLAGGVPYGYTF